Listed below are T cell receptor beta chains from one sample, sequenced in a study of radiotherapy plus CTLA-4 blockade in lung cancer. Measured with immunoSEQ multiplex PCR; TCRdb has only the in-frame clones, and not every one. The table lists 85,000 to 90,000 clones, about three quarters of them singletons, with over 12% in the top ten. This specimen consisted of peripheral blood, obtained from a patient treated with radiotherapy plus ipilimumab. All receptors derive from a human donor with non-small cell lung cancer that progressed on radiotherapy plus ipilimumab. Each CDR3 is given with its conserved first and last residue. The D gene is left open where the match is weak. Size is stated for part of the rows, as once, few or many counts, or as a class when the clone is expanded.

cdr3_nt: TGTGCCAGCAGCTTCACGACAGGGGGTCTGACTGAAGCTTTCTTT
cdr3_aa: CASSFTTGGLTEAFF
v_call: TRBV5-8
d_call: TRBD1
clone_size: NA
j_call: TRBJ1-1

cdr3_nt: TGTGCCAGCAGCGTTCCTTGGGGGCGGCCGAGCACAGATACGCAGTATTTT
cdr3_aa: CASSVPWGRPSTDTQYF
v_call: TRBV9
d_call: NA
clone_size: NA
j_call: TRBJ2-3

cdr3_nt: TGTGCCAGCATTAAGGGACTAGCGGGAGGGTCCCGAGGAGGTGAGCAGTTCTTC
cdr3_aa: CASIKGLAGGSRGGEQFF
v_call: TRBV2
d_call: TRBD2
clone_size: NA
j_call: TRBJ2-1

cdr3_nt: TGTGCCAGCAGGTCAGGGGGGACTGAAGCTTTCTTT
cdr3_aa: CASRSGGTEAFF
v_call: TRBV6-1
d_call: TRBD1
clone_size: NA
j_call: TRBJ1-1

cdr3_nt: TGCAGCGTTAGCGGGGCGAACTACAATGAGCAGTTCTTC
cdr3_aa: CSVSGANYNEQFF
v_call: TRBV29-1
d_call: TRBD2
clone_size: NA
j_call: TRBJ2-1

cdr3_nt: TGTGCCAGCAGCGTAGTGGACCAGGGTAATGAGCAGTTCTTC
cdr3_aa: CASSVVDQGNEQFF
v_call: TRBV9
d_call: NA
clone_size: NA
j_call: TRBJ2-1

cdr3_nt: TGCGCCAGCAGTACCGGAGGCGCAGATACGCAGTATTTT
cdr3_aa: CASSTGGADTQYF
v_call: TRBV5-1
d_call: NA
clone_size: many
j_call: TRBJ2-3

cdr3_nt: TGCGCCAGCAGCCATGTGCTCCGGGACAGACAGTATGGCTACACCTTC
cdr3_aa: CASSHVLRDRQYGYTF
v_call: TRBV4-1
d_call: TRBD1
clone_size: NA
j_call: TRBJ1-2

cdr3_nt: TGTGCCAGCAGTGAGGATCCAGGGGGCTACAATGAGCAGTTCTTC
cdr3_aa: CASSEDPGGYNEQFF
v_call: TRBV6-4
d_call: TRBD1
clone_size: NA
j_call: TRBJ2-1

cdr3_nt: TGCGCCAGCAGTAGCGGGAGAGCCGGGGAGCTGTTTTTT
cdr3_aa: CASSSGRAGELFF
v_call: TRBV10-2
d_call: TRBD2
clone_size: NA
j_call: TRBJ2-2

cdr3_nt: TGTGCCAGCAGACACTCCCGGACAGGGCTGAACACTGAAGCTTTCTTT
cdr3_aa: CASRHSRTGLNTEAFF
v_call: TRBV6-6
d_call: TRBD1
clone_size: NA
j_call: TRBJ1-1

cdr3_nt: TGTGCCAGCAGTTACTCGCGGGGGAACACTGAAGCTTTCTTT
cdr3_aa: CASSYSRGNTEAFF
v_call: TRBV6-5
d_call: NA
clone_size: NA
j_call: TRBJ1-1

cdr3_nt: TGTGCCAGCAGCCAAGATGGTGAACACACAGATACGCAGTATTTT
cdr3_aa: CASSQDGEHTDTQYF
v_call: TRBV4-2
d_call: NA
clone_size: NA
j_call: TRBJ2-3

cdr3_nt: TGTGCCAGCAGCCAGACTCCGGGACAAGACACTGAAGCTTTCTTT
cdr3_aa: CASSQTPGQDTEAFF
v_call: TRBV4-2
d_call: NA
clone_size: few
j_call: TRBJ1-1

cdr3_nt: TGTGCCAGCACTGAAAGGGACAGCAACACTGAAGCTTTCTTT
cdr3_aa: CASTERDSNTEAFF
v_call: TRBV27
d_call: TRBD1
clone_size: NA
j_call: TRBJ1-1

cdr3_nt: TGTGCCTGGAGATCGAAGAACACTGAAGCTTTCTTT
cdr3_aa: CAWRSKNTEAFF
v_call: TRBV30
d_call: NA
clone_size: NA
j_call: TRBJ1-1

cdr3_nt: TGTGCCAGTAGCTACAGGGGTAAGCGCAATGAGCAGTTCTTC
cdr3_aa: CASSYRGKRNEQFF
v_call: TRBV19
d_call: TRBD1
clone_size: NA
j_call: TRBJ2-1

cdr3_nt: TGTGCCAGCTCACTCGAACTAGTCATCCAAGAGACCCAGTACTTC
cdr3_aa: CASSLELVIQETQYF
v_call: TRBV18
d_call: NA
clone_size: few
j_call: TRBJ2-5

cdr3_nt: TGTGCCAGCAGTCCCCTGGGGAACACCGGGGAGCTGTTTTTT
cdr3_aa: CASSPLGNTGELFF
v_call: TRBV27
d_call: NA
clone_size: NA
j_call: TRBJ2-2

cdr3_nt: TGTGCCAGCAGTCTTAGTAGACCCCACCTCGATGAGCAGTTCTTC
cdr3_aa: CASSLSRPHLDEQFF
v_call: TRBV6-5
d_call: NA
clone_size: NA
j_call: TRBJ2-1

cdr3_nt: TGTGCCAGCGGCTACTACACAGATACGCAGTATTTT
cdr3_aa: CASGYYTDTQYF
v_call: TRBV27
d_call: NA
clone_size: few
j_call: TRBJ2-3

cdr3_nt: TGTGCCAGGAAGGACGTGCCTTTAGATGAAAAACTGTTTTTT
cdr3_aa: CARKDVPLDEKLFF
v_call: TRBV13
d_call: NA
clone_size: NA
j_call: TRBJ1-4

cdr3_nt: TGTGCCAGCAGCCCCACAAAGAGGGAGCTGTTTTTT
cdr3_aa: CASSPTKRELFF
v_call: TRBV7-8
d_call: NA
clone_size: NA
j_call: TRBJ2-2

cdr3_nt: TGTGCCAGCAGCTTCGGGGCGAGCAATCAGCCCCAGCATTTT
cdr3_aa: CASSFGASNQPQHF
v_call: TRBV5-8
d_call: NA
clone_size: NA
j_call: TRBJ1-5

cdr3_nt: TGTGCCAGCACCTGGGGGATCACTGAAGCTTTCTTT
cdr3_aa: CASTWGITEAFF
v_call: TRBV7-2
d_call: NA
clone_size: NA
j_call: TRBJ1-1

cdr3_nt: TGCGCCAGCAGCCCGCGGGGGGCGCAAGAGACCCAGTACTTC
cdr3_aa: CASSPRGAQETQYF
v_call: TRBV5-1
d_call: TRBD2
clone_size: NA
j_call: TRBJ2-5

cdr3_nt: TGTGCCAGCAGCCCCAAACCTGGGGCCAACGTCCTGACTTTC
cdr3_aa: CASSPKPGANVLTF
v_call: TRBV5-6
d_call: NA
clone_size: NA
j_call: TRBJ2-6

cdr3_nt: TGTGCCAGTAGTGGAGGACAGGGAAGCCACACCTTC
cdr3_aa: CASSGGQGSHTF
v_call: TRBV19
d_call: TRBD1
clone_size: NA
j_call: TRBJ1-2

cdr3_nt: TGTGCCAGCATCTCTCAACTGAGAAACACTGAAGCTTTCTTT
cdr3_aa: CASISQLRNTEAFF
v_call: TRBV28
d_call: NA
clone_size: NA
j_call: TRBJ1-1

cdr3_nt: TGTGCCAGCAGGAGCCGGGACGGTTCCTACGAGCAGTACTTC
cdr3_aa: CASRSRDGSYEQYF
v_call: TRBV6-5
d_call: NA
clone_size: NA
j_call: TRBJ2-7

cdr3_nt: TGTGCCAGCAGCGTAGAAGACAAGCACGGGGACTCCACTGAAGCTTTCTTT
cdr3_aa: CASSVEDKHGDSTEAFF
v_call: TRBV9
d_call: NA
clone_size: NA
j_call: TRBJ1-1

cdr3_nt: TGTGCCAGCAACCCCCGGACAGGGATCTATGGCTACACCTTC
cdr3_aa: CASNPRTGIYGYTF
v_call: TRBV6-5
d_call: TRBD1
clone_size: NA
j_call: TRBJ1-2

cdr3_nt: TGTGCCAGCAGCTTAGGAATCAGGGAGCAGTACTTC
cdr3_aa: CASSLGIREQYF
v_call: TRBV7-9
d_call: NA
clone_size: once
j_call: TRBJ2-7

cdr3_nt: TGTGCCAGCAGCAAAGGGGTTCATAGCGGGGTCTCCTACGAGCAGTACTTC
cdr3_aa: CASSKGVHSGVSYEQYF
v_call: TRBV21-1
d_call: NA
clone_size: NA
j_call: TRBJ2-7

cdr3_nt: TGTGCCAGCAGCACCCGGGGACAGGACTCTGGCTACACCTTC
cdr3_aa: CASSTRGQDSGYTF
v_call: TRBV9
d_call: TRBD1
clone_size: NA
j_call: TRBJ1-2

cdr3_nt: TGTGCCAGCAGCTTTGGTCGGTTGGATACGCAGTATTTT
cdr3_aa: CASSFGRLDTQYF
v_call: TRBV11-2
d_call: NA
clone_size: NA
j_call: TRBJ2-3

cdr3_nt: TGTGCCACCAGCAGAGATCTACAGTACTCCTACGAGCAGTACTTC
cdr3_aa: CATSRDLQYSYEQYF
v_call: TRBV15
d_call: NA
clone_size: NA
j_call: TRBJ2-7

cdr3_nt: TGTGCCAGCAGCCCAGCCCGGACGGACCAAGAGACCCAGTACTTC
cdr3_aa: CASSPARTDQETQYF
v_call: TRBV7-7
d_call: NA
clone_size: NA
j_call: TRBJ2-5

cdr3_nt: TGCAGCGTTGATGGGACAGGGAATGAGCAGTACTTC
cdr3_aa: CSVDGTGNEQYF
v_call: TRBV29-1
d_call: TRBD1
clone_size: NA
j_call: TRBJ2-7

cdr3_nt: TGTGCCAGCAGTTACTCGACCTCATCTGGGATTACGCAGTATTTT
cdr3_aa: CASSYSTSSGITQYF
v_call: TRBV6-5
d_call: NA
clone_size: NA
j_call: TRBJ2-3

cdr3_nt: TGTGCCAGCTCCCTAGACTCTTCCTTGGCCAACGTCCTGACTTTC
cdr3_aa: CASSLDSSLANVLTF
v_call: TRBV18
d_call: NA
clone_size: NA
j_call: TRBJ2-6

cdr3_nt: TGCGCCAGCAGCCTCTGGGGGGGAGCCTCCTACAATGAGCAGTTCTTC
cdr3_aa: CASSLWGGASYNEQFF
v_call: TRBV4-1
d_call: TRBD2
clone_size: few
j_call: TRBJ2-1

cdr3_nt: TGTGCCAGTAGTATTGGGGGGGCTGAAGAGACCCAGTACTTC
cdr3_aa: CASSIGGAEETQYF
v_call: TRBV19
d_call: NA
clone_size: NA
j_call: TRBJ2-5

cdr3_nt: TGTGCCAGCAGTGTGGGAGGAGCCTACAATGAGCAGTTCTTC
cdr3_aa: CASSVGGAYNEQFF
v_call: TRBV27
d_call: NA
clone_size: NA
j_call: TRBJ2-1

cdr3_nt: TGTGCCAGCAGCGTAGCTAGCGGCCCCTACAATGAGCAGTTCTTC
cdr3_aa: CASSVASGPYNEQFF
v_call: TRBV9
d_call: TRBD2
clone_size: NA
j_call: TRBJ2-1

cdr3_nt: TGTGCCAGCAGCTTGGGCAGGGGGCATGGAAACACCATATATTTT
cdr3_aa: CASSLGRGHGNTIYF
v_call: TRBV5-4
d_call: TRBD1
clone_size: few
j_call: TRBJ1-3

cdr3_nt: TGCGCCAGCAGCTTGGGGGAGGGAAACAATGAGCAGTTCTTC
cdr3_aa: CASSLGEGNNEQFF
v_call: TRBV5-1
d_call: TRBD2
clone_size: NA
j_call: TRBJ2-1

cdr3_nt: TGTGCCAGCAGCCCCTTAGGGGGGGCGGATGAGCAGTTCTTC
cdr3_aa: CASSPLGGADEQFF
v_call: TRBV28
d_call: NA
clone_size: NA
j_call: TRBJ2-1

cdr3_nt: TGCAGGGCGCCCCACCTCACTGAAGCTTTCTTT
cdr3_aa: CRAPHLTEAFF
v_call: TRBV20-1
d_call: NA
clone_size: few
j_call: TRBJ1-1

cdr3_nt: TGTGCCAGCAGCCCCCAGGGGTGGGAAGACTATGGCTACACCTTC
cdr3_aa: CASSPQGWEDYGYTF
v_call: TRBV7-2
d_call: NA
clone_size: once
j_call: TRBJ1-2

cdr3_nt: TGTGCCAGTAGAAACGGGGGGGGCTCCTACAATGAGCAGTTCTTC
cdr3_aa: CASRNGGGSYNEQFF
v_call: TRBV19
d_call: TRBD2
clone_size: NA
j_call: TRBJ2-1

cdr3_nt: TGTGCCAGCAGCTTAGATGAGGGACAGAAGAATGAGCAGTTCTTC
cdr3_aa: CASSLDEGQKNEQFF
v_call: TRBV11-3
d_call: TRBD1
clone_size: NA
j_call: TRBJ2-1

cdr3_nt: TGTGCCAGCAGTCTCCCAGGGAGCAATCAGCCCCAGCATTTT
cdr3_aa: CASSLPGSNQPQHF
v_call: TRBV28
d_call: NA
clone_size: NA
j_call: TRBJ1-5